The 2 T cell receptor beta chains reported below all come from one sample, sequenced in a study of blood T cell repertoires in COVID-19. The assay was immunoSEQ multiplex PCR, and TCRdb's table has in-frame clones only and misses some. The data hold 390,000 or so clones, with around nine tenths observed a single time. The sample was PBMCs or T cells enriched from blood (not recorded which). These receptors all come from a woman aged 45-65 years who had recovered from COVID-19.

This chain links TRBV6-5 with TRBJ1-1; no firm D call. The V end was cut by 6 bases, the J end by 3 bases, with 8 bases between. Germline V lookup: CDR1 MNHEY, CDR2 SVGAGI. The CDR3 runs to 12 residues. The CDR3, as DNA: TGTGCCAGCAGCCAAGGAGACACTGAAGCTTTCTTT. Amino acid sequence: CASSQGDTEAFF.

The CDR3 DNA is TGTGCCAGCAGCTTAGCGCCCCTAGCGGGGAACACAGATACGCAGTATTTT. This gives the protein CASSLAPLAGNTDTQYF. The genes are TRBV7-2 and TRBJ2-3, with TRBD2 matching 9 bases. The ends lost 0 bases at V and 2 bases at J; junction bases unmatched: 6. The CDR3 extends over 17 amino acids. Germline V CDR1 and CDR2: SGHTA, FQGNSA.